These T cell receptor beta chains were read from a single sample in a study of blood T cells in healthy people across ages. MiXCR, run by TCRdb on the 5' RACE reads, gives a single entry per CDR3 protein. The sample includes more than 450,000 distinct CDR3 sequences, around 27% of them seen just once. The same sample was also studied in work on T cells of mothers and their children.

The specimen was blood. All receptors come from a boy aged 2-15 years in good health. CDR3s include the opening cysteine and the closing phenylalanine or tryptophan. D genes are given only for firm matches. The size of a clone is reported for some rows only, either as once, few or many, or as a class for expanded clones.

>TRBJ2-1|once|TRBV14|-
TGTGCCAGCAGCCAACTAGGCGTCTACAATGAGCAGTTCTTC
CASSQLGVYNEQFF
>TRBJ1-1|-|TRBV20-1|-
TGCAGTGCTAGGTTTGTCACTGAAGCTTTCTTT
CSARFVTEAFF
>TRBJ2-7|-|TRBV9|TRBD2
TGTGCCAGCAGCCCTTGGACTAGCGGAGGCTACGAGCAGTACTTC
CASSPWTSGGYEQYF
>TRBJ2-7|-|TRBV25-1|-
TGTGCCAGCAGTGAATTCCCTAACGCCTACGAGCAGTACTTC
CASSEFPNAYEQYF
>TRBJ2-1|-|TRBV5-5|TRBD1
TGTGCCAGCATCAGCAGACAGGGGACCTACAATGAGCAGTTCTTC
CASISRQGTYNEQFF
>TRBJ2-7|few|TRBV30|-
TGTGCCTGGAGTGTTTCAGGGGGGGGTTACGAGCAGTACTTC
CAWSVSGGGYEQYF
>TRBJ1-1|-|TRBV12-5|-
TGTGCTAGTGAGAACACCGGGACTTACACTGAAGCTTTCTTT
CASENTGTYTEAFF
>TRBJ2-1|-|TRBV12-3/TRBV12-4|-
TGTGCCAGCAGTTTGGGGCTATCCTACAATGAGCAGTTCTTC
CASSLGLSYNEQFF
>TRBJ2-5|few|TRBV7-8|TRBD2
TGTGCCAGCAGCTTAGCAGGGAGGGTATTACGTGAGACCCAGTACTTC
CASSLAGRVLRETQYF
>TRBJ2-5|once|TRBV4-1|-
TGCGCCAGCAGCCAAGCAACGCGTATGGGGGAGACCCAGTACTTC
CASSQATRMGETQYF
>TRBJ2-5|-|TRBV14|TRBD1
TGTGCCAGCAGCCAAGATCTACGGACAGGGAAAGAGACCCAGTACTTC
CASSQDLRTGKETQYF
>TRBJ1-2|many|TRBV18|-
TGTGCCAGCAGCCCTGATAACTATGGCTACACCTTC
CASSPDNYGYTF
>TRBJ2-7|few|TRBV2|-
TGTGCCAGCAGTGAAGGACAGGCTTTATCCTACGAGCAGTACTTC
CASSEGQALSYEQYF
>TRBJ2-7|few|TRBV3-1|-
TGTGCTAGCAGCCAGACCGGACGGATGAACTACGAGCAGTACTTC
CASSQTGRMNYEQYF
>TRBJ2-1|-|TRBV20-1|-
TGCAGTGCTAGAGATCTAGAATGGGGGACGTACAATGAGCAGTTCTTC
CSARDLEWGTYNEQFF
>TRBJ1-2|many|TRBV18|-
TGTGCCAGCTCAGACAGGCTGGGCTACACCTTC
CASSDRLGYTF
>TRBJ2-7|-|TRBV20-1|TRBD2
TGCAGTGCTAGTGGGTCTAGCGGGAGTCCTCGAGGATACGAGCAGTACTTC
CSASGSSGSPRGYEQYF
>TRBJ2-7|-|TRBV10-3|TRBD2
TGTGCCATCAGTGAGACCCCGTGGCTAGCGGGGTCCAGCTCCTACGAGCAGTACTTC
CAISETPWLAGSSSYEQYF
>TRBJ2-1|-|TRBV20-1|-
TGCAGTGCTAGAGACCGCCTTACGGGGGTCAATGAGCAGTTCTTC
CSARDRLTGVNEQFF
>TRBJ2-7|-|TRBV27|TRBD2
TGTGCCAGCAGGCAGACTAGCGGTTTCTCCTACGAGCAGTACTTC
CASRQTSGFSYEQYF
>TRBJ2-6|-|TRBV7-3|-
TGTGCCAGCAGCTTAGAGCCCTCTGGGGCCAACGTCCTGACTTTC
CASSLEPSGANVLTF
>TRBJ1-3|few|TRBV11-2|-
TGTGCCAGCAGCTCTGAGGGCGTAAGAAACACCATATATTTT
CASSSEGVRNTIYF
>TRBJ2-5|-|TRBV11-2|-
TGTGCCAGCAGCTTAGAGGGAGGGACATGGGAAGAGACCCAGTACTTC
CASSLEGGTWEETQYF
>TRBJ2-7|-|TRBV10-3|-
TGTGCCATCAGTGAGTCGGCAGCCTACGAGCAGTACTTC
CAISESAAYEQYF
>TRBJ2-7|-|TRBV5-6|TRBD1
TGTGCCAGCAGCCGAAGGACAGGCACCTACGAGCAGTACTTC
CASSRRTGTYEQYF
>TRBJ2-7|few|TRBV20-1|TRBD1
TGCAGTGCTAGTGGGGGTCCGGGACAGAGAGGGGAAGAGCAGTACTTC
CSASGGPGQRGEEQYF
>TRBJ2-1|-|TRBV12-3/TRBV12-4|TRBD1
TGTGCCAGCAGTACCCGGACAGGGGACGAGCAGTTCTTC
CASSTRTGDEQFF
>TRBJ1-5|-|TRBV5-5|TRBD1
TGTGCCAGCAGCTCCAAACAGGGGCCAAATCAGCCCCAGCATTTT
CASSSKQGPNQPQHF
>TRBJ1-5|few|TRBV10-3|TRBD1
TGTGCCATCAGGGACGGTCAGGGGGGTAGCAATCAGCCCCAGCATTTT
CAIRDGQGGSNQPQHF
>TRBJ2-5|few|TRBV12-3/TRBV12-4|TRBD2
TGTGCCAGCAGTTTTTCTAGCGGGCCTGAAGAGACCCAGTACTTC
CASSFSSGPEETQYF